This is a list of T cell receptor beta chains from one sample in a study of blood T cell repertoires in COVID-19. Profiled with immunoSEQ multiplex PCR; TCRdb holds only in-frame clones, not every one. This sample has around 160,000 clones; over 75% occur once, and the top ten carry more than 9.5%. The sequenced material came from PBMCs or T cells enriched from blood (not recorded which). The receptors were gathered from a man in his fifties who had recovered from COVID-19. Each CDR3 is given with its conserved first and last residue. Each record gives: V gene, CDR3 length, clone size, CDR3 protein. Size is stated for part of the rows, as once, few or many counts, or as a class when the clone is expanded.

TRBV5-1 14 once CASSSRGLGNTIYF
TRBV20-1 14 . CSASSGYSNQPQHF
TRBV2 15 . CASSEIRGSYNEQFF
TRBV7-7 15 . CASSPGRREDGELFF
TRBV5-1 14 . CASRRGGITGELFF
TRBV29-1 12 . CSVGSSRNIQYF
TRBV5-4 14 . CASSTTGSTDTQYF
TRBV6-5 13 . CASAVGSNQPQHF
TRBV28 15 once CASRGAHGLDYEQYF
TRBV5-1 15 . CASRWGTAASDTQYF
TRBV27 15 . CASSLSWQTNEKLFF
TRBV5-8 14 . CASSPYDSPDTQYF
TRBV5-8 13 . CASKGREADTQYF
TRBV10-3 15 . CAISGQESGANVLTF
TRBV5-8 15 . CASSLDGRANYGYTF
TRBV5-1 16 . CASSLLGQINTGELFF
TRBV2 12 . CASSSDRVGYTF
TRBV6-4 13 few CASSEHTNTEAFF
TRBV28 16 . CASSLKGAATNEKLFF
TRBV7-2 17 few CASSHIRHGGSTGEQYF
TRBV13 16 once CASSRRQGRSGNTIYF
TRBV28 14 . CASEGISSGNTIYF
TRBV10-3 15 . CATHSPLPSYNEQFF
TRBV19 13 . CASSSTDSLEQYF
TRBV5-1 14 . CASSTDQGWAGYTF
TRBV5-5 15 . CASREGGRREEKLFF
TRBV28 16 . CASSLSLGTGNYGYTF
TRBV28 12 . CASTRDYQPQHF
TRBV15 13 . CATTSGGRETQYF
TRBV2 14 . CASRTTGGGTEAFF
TRBV7-8 15 . CASSFRTGVNYGYTF
TRBV19 14 . CASSKTGSGTEAFF
TRBV29-1 12 once CSSWEAGSGYTF
TRBV7-3 14 . CASSSPRTGPEAFF
TRBV4-1 15 . CATHPGQAGSYGYTF
TRBV9 13 few CASNEGATDTQYF
TRBV10-1 16 . CASSESEQGYQETQYF
TRBV28 17 . CASSWEEQGLAGNTIYF
TRBV2 15 . CASRFDIHSGNTIYF
TRBV7-2 14 once CASSSDRMNTEAFF
TRBV21-1 20 . CASSKTDSGVLWPLYNEQFF
TRBV5-4 15 . CASSGQGDGANVLTF
TRBV19 15 . CASISRAGSLSGYTF
TRBV28 15 . CASSPGQGRNSPLHF
TRBV5-1 17 . CASGEWTGSSGANVLTF
TRBV11-2 16 . CASSSRWTSGTGELFF